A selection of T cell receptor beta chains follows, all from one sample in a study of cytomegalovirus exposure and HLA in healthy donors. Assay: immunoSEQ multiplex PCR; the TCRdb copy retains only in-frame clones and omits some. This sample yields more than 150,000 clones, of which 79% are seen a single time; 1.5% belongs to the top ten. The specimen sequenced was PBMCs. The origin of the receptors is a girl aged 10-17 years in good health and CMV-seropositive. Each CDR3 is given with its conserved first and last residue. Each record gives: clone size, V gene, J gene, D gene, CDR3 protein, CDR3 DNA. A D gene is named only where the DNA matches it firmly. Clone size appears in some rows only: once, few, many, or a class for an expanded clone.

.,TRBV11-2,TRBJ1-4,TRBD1,CASSLDRTGGRLNEKLFF,TGTGCCAGCAGCTTAGATCGGACAGGGGGCCGACTTAATGAAAAACTGTTTTTT
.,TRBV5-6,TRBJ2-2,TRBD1,CASTQDRGSTGELFF,TGTGCCAGCACCCAGGACAGGGGGTCAACCGGGGAGCTGTTTTTT
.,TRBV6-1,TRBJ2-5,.,CASKTQGGEETQYF,TGTGCCAGCAAGACACAGGGTGGGGAAGAGACCCAGTACTTC
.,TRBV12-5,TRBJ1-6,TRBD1,CASGFGTGGFNSPLHF,TGTGCTAGTGGTTTTGGGACAGGGGGATTCAATTCACCCCTCCACTTT
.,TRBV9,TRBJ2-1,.,CASSVSGNEQFF,TGTGCCAGCAGCGTAAGCGGGAATGAGCAGTTCTTC
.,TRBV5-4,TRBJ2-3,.,CASTLRGTDTQYF,TGTGCCAGCACACTCAGGGGCACAGATACGCAGTATTTT
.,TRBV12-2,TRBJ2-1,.,CASRFTGLAGASSYNEQFF,TGTGCAAGTCGCTTCACGGGACTAGCGGGGGCAAGCTCCTACAATGAGCAGTTCTTC
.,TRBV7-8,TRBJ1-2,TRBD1,CASSLASTGRLANYGYTF,TGTGCCAGCAGCTTAGCGTCGACAGGGCGGTTGGCTAACTATGGCTACACCTTC
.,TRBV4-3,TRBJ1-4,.,CASSQAEGTPSFATNEKLFF,TGCGCCAGCAGCCAAGCTGAGGGGACTCCAAGCTTCGCAACTAATGAAAAACTGTTTTTT
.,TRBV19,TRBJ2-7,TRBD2,CASSISAGGSYEQYF,TGTGCCAGTAGTATATCAGCGGGGGGGTCCTACGAGCAGTACTTC
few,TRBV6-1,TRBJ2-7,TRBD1,CASSEFGTGLYEQYF,TGTGCCAGCAGTGAGTTCGGGACAGGGCTCTACGAGCAGTACTTC
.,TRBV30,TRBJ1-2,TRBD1,CAWSPGTGGKFYGYTF,TGTGCCTGGAGCCCCGGGACAGGGGGAAAATTCTATGGCTACACCTTC
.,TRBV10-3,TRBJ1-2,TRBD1,CAISGTGGGNYGYTF,TGTGCCATCAGTGGTACAGGGGGCGGAAACTATGGCTACACCTTC
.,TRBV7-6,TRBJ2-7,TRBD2,CASSLAVGGAYEQYF,TGTGCCAGCAGCTTAGCGGTCGGGGGGGCCTACGAGCAGTACTTC
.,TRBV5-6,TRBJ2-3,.,CASTRSRGSTDTQYF,TGTGCCAGCACACGATCCAGGGGCAGCACAGATACGCAGTATTTT
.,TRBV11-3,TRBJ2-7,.,CASSFIQSYEQYF,TGTGCCAGCAGCTTTATACAGTCCTACGAGCAGTACTTC
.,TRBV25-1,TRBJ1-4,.,CASSEGGSKLFF,TGTGCCAGCAGTGAAGGAGGGTCCAAACTGTTTTTT
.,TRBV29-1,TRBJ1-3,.,CSVLHQGGNTIYF,TGCAGCGTCCTGCACCAGGGTGGAAACACCATATATTTT
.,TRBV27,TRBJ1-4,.,CASSPGVATNEKLFF,TGTGCCAGCAGTCCGGGGGTGGCCACTAATGAAAAACTGTTTTTT
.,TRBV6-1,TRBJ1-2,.,CASSEPGQANYGYTF,TGTGCCAGCAGTGAACCGGGACAAGCTAACTATGGCTACACCTTC
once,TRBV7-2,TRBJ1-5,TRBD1,CASSPQGGSSNQPQHF,TGTGCCAGCAGCCCCCAGGGGGGCAGTAGCAATCAGCCCCAGCATTTT
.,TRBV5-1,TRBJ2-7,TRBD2,CASSLGSGGVDEQYF,TGCGCCAGCAGCTTGGGGAGCGGGGGAGTCGACGAGCAGTATTTC
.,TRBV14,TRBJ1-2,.,CASSQDRAYGYTF,TGTGCCAGCAGCCAAGACAGGGCCTATGGCTACACCTTC
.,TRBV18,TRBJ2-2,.,CASSPLDGQRITGELFF,TGTGCCAGCTCACCTCTAGACGGACAGCGGATCACCGGGGAGCTGTTTTTT
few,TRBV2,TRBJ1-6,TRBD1,CASSYRGDNSPLHF,TGTGCCAGCAGCTACAGGGGGGATAATTCACCCCTCCACTTT
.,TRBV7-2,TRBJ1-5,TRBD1,CASSPTGGNQPQHF,TGTGCCAGCAGCCCAACAGGGGGCAATCAGCCCCAGCATTTT
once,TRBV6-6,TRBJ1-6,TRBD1,CASGTGTNSPLHF,TGTGCCAGCGGGACAGGTACTAATTCACCCCTCCACTTT